This TCR beta chain was captured by sequencing in a study of T cell responses to AZD1222 COVID-19 vaccine. Remarks on this clone: Its matching antigen is unknown.

CDR1 and CDR2 from the germline V gene are SGHVS and FQNEAQ. The V end lost 1 base, the J end lost 5 bases, and 14 bases lay between the germline ends. The length of the CDR3 is 15 residues. Sequencing was performed with immunoSEQ multiplex PCR; in TCRdb, only in-frame clones are kept and a portion is missing. The table shows under 140,000 clones, with about 95% occurring only once. Study-wide results and caveats: Increases in Spike-specific TCR breadth and depth were seen after two AZD1222 doses.

The sequenced sample was peripheral blood, obtained 28 days after the second AZD1222 dose. The V and J genes are TRBV7-8 and TRBJ1-1; D is perhaps TRBD1 (5 bases). This TCR was recovered from an adult who received the AZD1222 COVID-19 vaccine. Written as DNA, the CDR3 is TGTGCCAGCAGCTTAGGGGCAGGGACTCGGACTGAAGCTTTCTTT. Protein: CASSLGAGTRTEAFF.